Here is one T cell receptor beta chain with its context. These data belong to a study of patients and donors after allogeneic stem cell transplantation. TCRdb reprocessed the RT-PCR reads with MiXCR, giving one entry per CDR3 protein. The data show approximately 57,000 distinct CDR3 sequences, roughly 13% seen once. The sample was blood, either unsorted or a sorted T cell fraction (not recorded which). The TCR sequence derives from a human donor who was either an allogeneic HSCT recipient or a stem cell or donor lymphocyte infusion donor (not recorded which). It is not recorded whose cells these are; they may come from a transplant donor.

Written as DNA, the CDR3 is TGTGCCAGCGGATTCAATCCGGACAGGGTAAGCGAGCAGTACTTC. This sequence encodes CASGFNPDRVSEQYF. The V call is TRBV27, the J call TRBJ2-7; 8 positions match TRBD1. V gave up 8 bases and J gave up 6 bases; unmatched junction bases: 15. This CDR3 spans 15 amino acids. Germline V lookup: CDR1 MNHEY, CDR2 SMNVEV (reference sequence).